A single sample gave rise to the 5 T cell receptor beta chains below, sequenced in a study of blood T cell repertoires in COVID-19 (dated by TCRdb to 2020 to 2021). The library was built by means of the immunoSEQ multiplex PCR assay. The table was pulled from immuneACCESS by TCRdb, which kept in-frame rearrangements only. Such tables lose some clones; where checked, under half of the loss comes from unresolved V genes, and the rest has no known cause. The sample table contains 100,000 to 150,000 clones; only one count was recorded for around nine tenths of them. Jointly, the top ten make up just over 2% of the sample. The sequencing sample was made of peripheral blood. These receptor sequences come from a man aged 50 to 59 with COVID-19, enrolled during active disease.

The genes are TRBV11-2 and TRBJ2-5; D perhaps matches TRBD1 (5 bases). In germline, CDR1 is SGHAT, CDR2 FQNNGV. The CDR3 is 15 amino acids. V was cut by 1 base and J by 4 bases, with 13 bases left in between. Here the CDR3 reads CASSLGQGPLETQYF. The CDR3 nucleotides are TGTGCCAGCAGCTTAGGGCAGGGCCCCCTAGAGACCCAGTACTTC.

The chain links TRBV9 to TRBJ2-2, with D perhaps matching TRBD1 (5 bases). The CDR3 loop spans 15 amino acids. The V gene lost 0 bases and the J gene lost 1 base, with 7 bases spanning the gap. Germline assignment: CDR1 SGDLS and CDR2 YYNGEE. The CDR3 region is CASSVGQGNTGELFF. CDR3 in DNA: TGTGCCAGCAGCGTAGGTCAGGGGAACACCGGGGAGCTGTTTTTT.

The sample holds a few counts of this clone. This chain links TRBV4-2 with TRBJ2-2, with a tentative D call TRBD2 (5 bases). Trimming stripped 0 bases from V and 9 bases from J, with 11 bases between. Per the germline V gene, CDR1 is LGHNA and CDR2 is YNFKEQ. The CDR3 totals 14 residues. CDR3 sequence (DNA): TGTGCCAGCAGCCAAGAAACTAGTGCCCGGGAGCTGTTTTTT. Translation: CASSQETSARELFF.

The chain has TRBV7-8 and TRBJ1-1; D not certain. Germline V gene data show CDR1 as SGHVS and CDR2 as FQNEAQ. Trimming removed 7 bases at V and 0 bases at J, with 9 bases between. The CDR3 contains 13 residues. CDR3 sequence: CASTKTMNTEAFF. The CDR3 bases are TGTGCCAGCACCAAGACAATGAACACTGAAGCTTTCTTT.

This clone was found once. CDR3 amino acids: CASSQVSEGVETQYF. The CDR3 DNA reads as TGTGCCAGCAGCCAAGTATCCGAGGGAGTGGAGACCCAGTACTTC. This chain connects TRBV4-2 to TRBJ2-5, with a tentative D call TRBD2 (5 bases). Germline V gene lookup returns CDR1 LGHNA and CDR2 YNFKEQ. The CDR3 has 15 residues. V gave up 1 base and J gave up 5 bases, with 14 bases separating them.